A single sample is the source of the 17 T cell receptor beta chains below, sequenced in a study of blood T cell repertoires in COVID-19. The data were produced by immunoSEQ multiplex PCR, yet TCRdb's version contains in-frame clones alone and is incomplete. The sample gives roughly 200,000 clones, about 87% of which show up once; 1.2% is in the top ten. Sequenced input: PBMCs or T cells enriched from blood (not recorded which). These receptors were obtained from a man aged 25 to 45 who had recovered from COVID-19.

This clone came up once. J is TRBJ2-3 and V is TRBV5-1, with D maybe TRBD2 (6 bases). The CDR3 contains 15 residues. Germline CDR1 SGHRS, CDR2 YFSETQ. Between the trimmed V and J ends, which lost 5 bases and 2 bases, there was a span of 15 bases. In DNA, the CDR3 is TGCGCCAGCAGTTCGGGACTCCGAATCACAGATACGCAGTATTTT. Translation gives CASSSGLRITDTQYF.

The rearrangement joins TRBV29-1 to TRBJ2-7; weak D call: TRBD2 (5 bases). Germline assignment: CDR1 SQVTM and CDR2 ANQGSEA. This CDR3 is built from 15 residues. V was trimmed by 0 bases and J by 1 base, leaving 13 bases between them. CDR3: CSVEDLRERSYEQYF. The CDR3, as DNA: TGCAGCGTTGAAGATTTGAGGGAGAGGTCCTACGAGCAGTACTTC.

As for this clone: Other DNA sequences from this sample encode an identical CDR3 as well. The rearrangement links TRBV7-8 to TRBJ1-2; 8 nucleotides line up with TRBD1. The V gene's germline CDR1 is SGHVS and CDR2 FQNEAQ. The V segment lost 4 bases and the J segment 4 bases; nucleotides outside the gene matches: 2. There are 13 residues in the CDR3. CDR3 amino acids: CASSSGQGYGYTF. CDR3 DNA sequence: TGTGCCAGCAGCTCCGGACAGGGCTATGGCTACACCTTC.

The J gene is TRBJ2-7, the V gene TRBV9; 7 positions match TRBD1. This CDR3 has 15 amino acids. Germline loops: CDR1 SGDLS, CDR2 YYNGEE. V was pared by 4 bases and J by 0 bases, with 7 bases of the junction left unmatched. CDR3: CASSPRQGDSYEQYF. In DNA, the CDR3 is TGTGCCAGCAGCCCAAGACAGGGTGACTCCTACGAGCAGTACTTC.

The chain is built from TRBV28 and TRBJ2-7; 9 bases align to TRBD1. There are 13 residues in the CDR3. Germline V CDR1 and CDR2: MDHEN, SYDVKM. With V trimmed by 8 bases and J by 3 bases, 5 bases remained unmatched. The CDR3 nucleotides read TGTGCCAGCCGGACAGGGGCGGACTACGAGCAGTACTTC. The encoded protein is CASRTGADYEQYF. Supplemented by reference TRBV28 and TRBJ2-7, the full variable domain reads DVKVTQSSRYLVKRTGEKVFLECVQDMDHENMFWYRQDPGLGLRLIYFSYDVKMKEKGDIPEGYSVSREKKERFSLILESASTNQTSMYLCASRTGADYEQYFGPGTRLTVT.

The chain has TRBV5-1 and TRBJ2-1; 7 bases are shared with TRBD2. V shed 0 bases and J 5 bases; nucleotides not matched to a gene: 5. The CDR3 sequence is 15 residues long. CDR1 and CDR2 (germline): SGHRS, YFSETQ. CDR3 region: CASSLVSGNNNEQFF. The CDR3 nucleotides are TGCGCCAGCAGCTTGGTCAGCGGGAACAACAATGAGCAGTTCTTC.

The rearrangement links TRBV2 to TRBJ2-7; TRBD2 matches at 10 bases. Germline CDR1 reads SNHLY; CDR2 reads FYNNEI. The J segment lost 3 bases and the V segment lost 4 bases, leaving 9 bases of the junction unmatched. The length of the CDR3 is 16 residues. Here the CDR3 reads CASSVSSGGYLYEQYF. CDR3 bases: TGTGCCAGCAGTGTTTCTAGCGGGGGATACCTCTACGAGCAGTACTTC.

This clone was found a few times. The rearrangement links TRBV9 to TRBJ1-6, with 7 bases fitting TRBD1. Germline V gene lookup returns CDR1 SGDLS and CDR2 YYNGEE. This CDR3 is 14 amino acids long. After removal of 4 bases from V and 5 bases from J, the junction contained 3 bases not matched to a gene. The DNA of the CDR3 is TGTGCCAGCAGCACCACAGGGGATAATTCACCCCTCCACTTT. Translation: CASSTTGDNSPLHF.

The V call is TRBV6-2 or TRBV6-3, the J call TRBJ2-1; 9 nucleotides match TRBD2. The CDR3 loop spans 17 amino acids. V lost 2 bases, J lost 4 bases, and 9 bases stayed unmatched. The germline gives CDR1 MNHEY, CDR2 SVGEGT. The CDR3 nucleotides are TGTGCCAGCAGTTACGTCTATGGGACTAGCAGATACAATGAGCAGTTCTTC. Residues: CASSYVYGTSRYNEQFF.

The chain combines TRBV15 with TRBJ2-7; 7 nucleotides line up with TRBD1. The CDR3 contains 13 residues. The ends lost 2 bases at V and 5 bases at J; junction bases unmatched: 3. The germline gives CDR1 LNHNV, CDR2 YYDKDF (reference sequence). CDR3 DNA sequence: TGTGCCACCAGCAGAAACACAGGGGACGAGCAGTACTTC. Translating gives CATSRNTGDEQYF.

CDR3 in amino acids: CASSQGTGGGKLFF. The CDR3 nucleotides read TGTGCCAGCAGCCAAGGGACAGGGGGCGGAAAACTGTTTTTT. V gene TRBV16 combines with J gene TRBJ1-4, with 12 nucleotides matching TRBD1. Germline assignment: CDR1 KGHSY and CDR2 FQNENV. V was clipped by 2 bases and J by 10 bases; unmatched bases: 2. CDR3 length: 14 residues.

This sequence joins TRBV25-1 and TRBJ2-5; 7 positions agree with TRBD1. The CDR3 has 14 amino acids. V lost 7 bases, J lost 4 bases, and 9 bases stayed unmatched. Germline CDR1 reads MGHDK; CDR2 reads SYGVNS. The CDR3 loop is CASNRGTVPETQYF. The CDR3 coding sequence is TGTGCCAGCAATAGAGGGACAGTCCCAGAGACCCAGTACTTC.

This rearrangement joins TRBV6-5 to TRBJ1-6; 7 positions match TRBD1. The CDR3 runs to 14 residues. The V gene end was trimmed by 0 bases and the J gene end by 8 bases; junction bases not matched to a gene: 1. Germline V gene data show CDR1 as MNHEY and CDR2 as SVGAGI. CDR3 DNA sequence: TGTGCCAGCAGTTACTCCAGGGGGGATTCACCCCTCCACTTT. The encoded protein is CASSYSRGDSPLHF.

The chain carries TRBV28 and TRBJ2-7, with 7 bases identical to TRBD2. The CDR3 contains 15 residues. V lost 6 bases to trimming and J lost 6 bases; unmatched junction nucleotides: 14. Germline V gene sequence: CDR1 MDHEN, CDR2 SYDVKM. The CDR3 protein is CASRGGEVPLLEQYF. CDR3 sequence (DNA): TGTGCCAGCAGGGGGGGGGAAGTGCCGCTACTCGAGCAGTACTTC.

The chain joins TRBV27 to TRBJ1-5, with 8 positions matching TRBD1. With V trimmed by 5 bases and J by 5 bases, 14 bases remained unmatched. The CDR3 sequence is 17 residues long. Germline loops: CDR1 MNHEY, CDR2 SMNVEV (reference sequence). CDR3 sequence: CASSPDQRQGRDQPQHF. The CDR3 coding sequence is TGTGCCAGCAGTCCCGACCAACGACAGGGGAGAGATCAGCCCCAGCATTTT.

V gene TRBV9 combines with J gene TRBJ2-1; 10 bases agree with TRBD1. The length of the CDR3 is 15 residues. Unmatched junction bases numbered 9, after V lost 4 bases and J lost 8 bases. Germline V gene lookup returns CDR1 SGDLS and CDR2 YYNGEE. DNA for the CDR3: TGTGCCAGCAGCCTGGAGACAGGGGGCGATTATGAGCAGTTCTTC. This encodes CASSLETGGDYEQFF.

V is TRBV7-2 and J is TRBJ2-1; 10 bases align to TRBD2. Germline lookup yields CDR1 SGHTA and CDR2 FQGNSA. With V trimmed by 3 bases and J by 4 bases, 3 bases remained unmatched. This CDR3 has 15 amino acids. The CDR3 sequence is CASSFGLAAYNEQFF. The CDR3 DNA sequence: TGTGCCAGCAGCTTCGGACTAGCGGCTTACAATGAGCAGTTCTTC.